This entry lists 12 T cell receptor beta chains sequenced from one sample in a study of early T cells in non-severe SARS-CoV-2 infection. TCRdb independently ran MiXCR on the 5' RACE reads; one entry per CDR3 protein. This sample has about 49,000 distinct CDR3 sequences; approximately 10% occur once, and the top ten carry 9.1%. The source material was whole blood. The source is an adult who was a healthcare worker with PCR-confirmed SARS-CoV-2 infection or an uninfected control (not recorded which).

In this sample, this clonotype turned up many times. The V and J genes are TRBV19 and TRBJ1-5; D is unresolved. V lost 3 bases and J lost 7, with 13 bases in between. Germline V lookup: CDR1 LNHDA, CDR2 SQIVND (reference sequence). The CDR3 is 14 amino acids. This chain's CDR3 is CASSMLGSGQPQHF. CDR3 DNA sequence: TGTGCCAGTAGTATGTTGGGGAGTGGACAGCCCCAGCATTTT.

V and J are TRBV5-1 and TRBJ2-7; either TRBD1 or TRBD2 may supply D (5 bases each). V lost 4 bases, J lost 7 bases, and 15 bases lay in between. There are 13 residues in the CDR3. Germline assignment: CDR1 SGHRS and CDR2 YFSETQ. CDR3 DNA sequence: TGCGCCAGCAGCACCGGGACGTCTTTGGAGCAGTACTTC. This sequence encodes CASSTGTSLEQYF.

This clonotype was recorded at least ten times. The chain uses TRBV3-1 and TRBJ1-2; 7 nucleotides align to TRBD1. V dropped 2 bases and J dropped 4; count of bases not matched to a gene: 4. This CDR3 has 14 amino acids. The V gene's germline CDR1 is LGHDT and CDR2 YNNKEL (reference sequence). DNA for the CDR3: TGTGCCAGCAGCCAACCGGGACAGATCTATGGCTACACCTTC. Translated: CASSQPGQIYGYTF. The variable domain in full, with the rest retrieved from reference TRBV3-1 and TRBJ1-2, is DTAVSQTPKYLVTQMGNDKSIKCEQNLGHDTMYWYKQDSKKFLKIMFSYNNKELIINETVPNRFSPKSPDKAHLNLHINSLELGDSAVYFCASSQPGQIYGYTFGSGTRLTVV.

The sample holds a few counts of this clonotype. The chain links TRBV5-1 to TRBJ2-5; tentative D call: TRBD2 (5 bases). The V end lost 0 bases, the J end lost 2 bases, and 11 bases lay between the germline ends. The CDR3 extends over 15 amino acids. Germline V CDR1 and CDR2: SGHRS, YFSETQ. The CDR3 region has the DNA TGCGCCAGCAGCTTGGTGGGAGTTCCACAAGAGACCCAGTACTTC. Protein product: CASSLVGVPQETQYF.

Many counts were recorded for this clonotype. The chain employs TRBV10-2 and TRBJ2-7; D unresolved. The ends were cut back, 3 bases at V and 3 bases at J, with 3 bases in the middle. CDR3 length: 11 amino acids. The germline CDR1 and CDR2 sequences are WSHSY and SAAADI. CDR3 DNA sequence: TGCGCCAGCAGTGACAGCTACGAGCAGTACTTC. Residues: CASSDSYEQYF.

The chain joins TRBV11-2 to TRBJ2-1; D ambiguous. The CDR3 is 13 amino acids. Trimming pared 4 bases from V and 2 bases from J, leaving 6 bases between. In germline, CDR1 is SGHAT, CDR2 FQNNGV. The CDR3 loop reads CASSYLAYNEQFF. The DNA of the CDR3 is TGTGCCAGCAGCTACCTAGCCTACAATGAGCAGTTCTTC.

This clonotype was found a few times. As DNA, the CDR3 is TGCGCCAGCAGCTTATTACTACAGGGTGATGAAGCTTTCTTT. Its protein product is CASSLLLQGDEAFF. The chain carries TRBV5-1 and TRBJ1-1, with TRBD1 as a possible D gene (6 bases). This CDR3 is built from 14 residues. Trimming removed 2 bases from V and 7 bases from J, with 15 bases in between. Germline CDR1 reads SGHRS; CDR2 reads YFSETQ.

The V gene is TRBV29-1, the J gene TRBJ2-2; no firm D call. CDR1 is SQVTM and CDR2 is ANQGSEA in the germline V gene. The CDR3 has 12 amino acids. V lost 0 bases and J 2 bases, leaving 1 base between the germline ends. CDR3 amino acids: CSVEDNTGELFF. The CDR3 DNA sequence: TGCAGCGTTGAAGATAACACCGGGGAGCTGTTTTTT.

The chain joins TRBV9 to TRBJ1-1; 10 bases agree with TRBD1. The CDR3 is made up of 15 amino acids. The J segment lost 4 bases and the V segment lost 2 bases, leaving 5 bases of the junction unmatched. Per the germline V gene, CDR1 is SGDLS and CDR2 is YYNGEE. The CDR3 coding sequence is TGTGCCAGCAGCGTGGGGGGACAGGGGACCACTGAAGCTTTCTTT. Amino acid sequence: CASSVGGQGTTEAFF.

The chain carries TRBV7-2 and TRBJ1-5; D possibly corresponds to TRBD1 (6 bases). The V gene lost 1 base and the J gene lost 4 bases, with 11 bases spanning the gap. The germline CDR1 and CDR2 sequences are SGHTA and FQGNSA. This CDR3 spans 15 amino acids. The CDR3 DNA reads TGTGCCAGCAGCTTAGAGGGGGTAGGTAATCAGCCCCAGCATTTT. It encodes CASSLEGVGNQPQHF.

This clonotype has a count of ten or more. V usage is TRBV11-3 and J usage is TRBJ1-1; the match to TRBD1 covers 9 bases. This CDR3 spans 14 amino acids. Looked up from germline, CDR1 is SGHNT and CDR2 is YENEEA. Losses at the gene ends were 5 bases for V and 8 bases for J; bases not matched to a gene: 9. This CDR3 is CASSPGTGMSEAFF. Here the CDR3 DNA reads TGTGCCAGCAGCCCCGGGACAGGGATGTCAGAAGCTTTCTTT.

Many counts were recorded for this clonotype. The chain links TRBV18 to TRBJ2-7; TRBD2 might be the D (6 bases). Germline CDR1 reads KGHSH; CDR2 reads LQKENI. Trimming cost V 1 base and J 0 bases, with 10 bases left between them. The CDR3 is made up of 15 amino acids. Here the CDR3 reads CASSPLGGSSYEQYF. The DNA of the CDR3 is TGTGCCAGCTCACCACTGGGGGGAAGCTCCTACGAGCAGTACTTC.